A single sample is the source of the 20 T cell receptor beta chains below, sequenced in a study of T cell changes during pregnancy in multiple sclerosis. Measured with immunoSEQ multiplex PCR; TCRdb has only the in-frame clones, and not every one. The table lists tens of thousands of clones, around 89% of them singletons. The sequencing here drew on peripheral blood, taken in the first trimester of pregnancy. The receptors shown here come from a female donor in good health, enrolled as a control in a pregnancy study.

The gene calls are TRBV18 and TRBJ2-7, with 10 bases identical to TRBD1. J lost 2 bases, V lost 1 base, and 5 bases had no gene match. The germline CDR1 and CDR2 sequences are KGHSH and LQKENI. The CDR3 has 16 residues. The CDR3 coding sequence is TGTGCCAGCTCACCACTTGTGGACAGGGGGACCTACGAGCAGTACTTC. Translation: CASSPLVDRGTYEQYF.

This sequence joins TRBV6-5 and TRBJ1-2, with 8 positions matching TRBD1. J lost 4 bases, V lost 6 bases, and 1 base had no gene match. The length of the CDR3 is 12 residues. CDR1 MNHEY and CDR2 SVGAGI come from the germline V gene. The CDR3 bases are TGTGCCAGCAGCGGACAGGGCTATGGCTACACCTTC. It encodes CASSGQGYGYTF.

This rearrangement joins TRBV6-6 to TRBJ2-7; weak D call: TRBD1 (5 bases). The CDR3 has 16 residues. The germline V and J ends were trimmed by 5 bases and 3 bases, with 20 bases remaining between them. Germline-derived CDR1 and CDR2 are MNHNY and SVGAGI (reference sequence). As DNA, the CDR3 is TGTGCCAGCAGTCGCCGGACACTTACCACCTACTACGAGCAGTACTTC. It is translated as CASSRRTLTTYYEQYF.

The chain uses TRBV2 and TRBJ2-3, with a tentative D call TRBD2 (5 bases). Trimming removed 6 bases from V and 5 bases from J, with 15 bases in between. Germline values: CDR1 SNHLY, CDR2 FYNNEI. CDR3 size: 14 residues. For the CDR3, the DNA is TGTGCCAGCAGCACACTAGGGCAGAGAGATACGCAGTATTTT. Amino acids: CASSTLGQRDTQYF.

The chain joins TRBV19 to TRBJ1-2; 8 bases align to TRBD1. This CDR3 has 16 residues. Trimming took 6 bases from V and 0 from J; bases not matched to a gene: 9. Germline V lookup: CDR1 LNHDA, CDR2 SQIVND (reference sequence). The CDR3 here is CASRKTGQGSNYGYTF. The CDR3 region has the DNA TGTGCCAGTAGAAAAACCGGACAGGGATCTAACTATGGCTACACCTTC.

The gene calls are TRBV20-1 and TRBJ2-5; weak D call: TRBD2 (6 bases). Germline CDR1 is DFQATT and CDR2 is SNEGSKA (reference sequence). The CDR3 has 11 amino acids. CDR3 in DNA: TGCAGCGGGGGTGAGCTGGAGACCCAGTACTTC. Translation: CSGGELETQYF.

The chain couples TRBV2 to TRBJ1-3; a weak D match, TRBD1 (5 bases). With 7 bases removed from V and 0 bases from J, the gap between germline ends came to 10 bases. This CDR3 contains 14 residues. Per the germline V gene, CDR1 is SNHLY and CDR2 is FYNNEI. This CDR3 reads CASKTAFSGNTIYF. As DNA, the CDR3 is TGTGCCAGCAAGACAGCTTTCTCTGGAAACACCATATATTTT.

The V call is TRBV5-1, the J call TRBJ1-1, with 7 bases matching TRBD1. Germline V gene lookup returns CDR1 SGHRS and CDR2 YFSETQ. The CDR3 sequence is 15 residues long. Trimming at V came to 0 bases and at J to 3 bases, leaving 5 bases not matched to a gene. Here the CDR3 DNA reads TGCGCCAGCAGCTTGGGACAGGGTGGACACACTGAAGCTTTCTTT. Translated, it gives CASSLGQGGHTEAFF.

The rearrangement links TRBV19 to TRBJ2-7, with 7 bases fitting TRBD2. The J segment lost 9 bases and the V segment lost 6 bases, leaving 20 bases of the junction unmatched. The CDR3 loop spans 16 amino acids. Germline loops: CDR1 LNHDA, CDR2 SQIVND (reference sequence). The CDR3 protein is CASSRGLGGSFGGQYF. The CDR3 DNA sequence: TGTGCCAGTAGCCGCGGTTTGGGGGGGTCCTTCGGCGGGCAGTACTTC.

The rearrangement links TRBV7-9 to TRBJ1-1, with D unresolved. Germline CDR1 is SEHNR and CDR2 is FQNEAQ (reference sequence). Trimming left V 1 base short and J 2 bases short, with 8 bases between. The CDR3 spans 14 residues. CDR3 coding DNA: TGTGCCAGCAGCTTAGGAGACACCAACACTGAAGCTTTCTTT. Encoded protein: CASSLGDTNTEAFF.

The chain uses TRBV7-6 and TRBJ2-3; D not resolved. Per germline, CDR1 SGHVS and CDR2 FNYEAQ. This CDR3 is built from 15 residues. The V end lost 3 bases, the J end lost 7 bases, and 17 bases lay between the germline ends. CDR3 nucleotide sequence: TGTGCCAGCAGCTTCGGAGAGGCTAGATTCTATACGCAGTATTTT. Its protein product is CASSFGEARFYTQYF.

The count of this clone is one. This chain connects TRBV5-1 to TRBJ1-1; D unresolved. CDR1 is SGHRS, CDR2 YFSETQ, per germline. The V end was cut by 4 bases, the J end by 1 base, with 11 bases between. The CDR3 contains 14 residues. CDR3 protein: CASSVDFQNTEAFF. The CDR3 DNA follows: TGCGCCAGCAGCGTGGACTTCCAGAACACTGAAGCTTTCTTT.

This chain connects TRBV5-6 to TRBJ2-4, with D maybe TRBD2 (7 bases). This CDR3 is built from 14 residues. Germline CDR1 SGHDT, CDR2 YYEEEE. V lost 7 bases and J 5 bases, leaving 16 bases between the germline ends. The CDR3 DNA sequence: TGTGCCAGCCTTAAGGCGGGGGCCCAAAACATTCAGTACTTC. Its protein is CASLKAGAQNIQYF.

V usage is TRBV5-4 and J usage is TRBJ2-3; a possible D gene is TRBD1 (6 bases). V lost 2 bases and J lost 0, with 10 bases in between. The CDR3 is made up of 15 amino acids. From germline, CDR1 is SGHNT and CDR2 YYREEE (reference sequence). Here the CDR3 DNA reads TGTGCCAGCAGCTTAGGGGGACCTAGCACAGATACGCAGTATTTT. Residues: CASSLGGPSTDTQYF.

Written as DNA, the CDR3 is TGCGCCAGCAGCCAAGACCAGGGAGGCTATGGCTACACCTTC. Translating gives CASSQDQGGYGYTF. J is TRBJ1-2 and V is TRBV4-1, with D tentatively TRBD1 (5 bases). Per the germline V gene, CDR1 is MGHRA and CDR2 is YSYEKL. The CDR3 consists of 14 residues. V gave up 0 bases and J gave up 4 bases, with 9 bases separating them.

The V and J genes are TRBV5-1 and TRBJ1-1; 11 bases align to TRBD1. Germline V gives CDR1 SGHRS, CDR2 YFSETQ. V was clipped by 6 bases and J by 5 bases; unmatched bases: 9. The CDR3 covers 15 residues. CDR3 loop: CASTGDRGIGTEAFF. The CDR3, as DNA: TGCGCCAGCACCGGGGACAGGGGGATAGGAACTGAAGCTTTCTTT.

This chain links TRBV7-8 with TRBJ2-7, with 10 bases matching TRBD1. Trimming removed 4 bases from V and 4 bases from J; junction bases left unmatched: 19. This CDR3 region has 19 residues. In germline, CDR1 is SGHVS, CDR2 FQNEAQ. The CDR3 nucleotides are TGTGCCAGCAGCTCAAGACCCTTGACAGGGGGCCTCGGGACTTACGAGCAGTACTTC. Amino acid sequence: CASSSRPLTGGLGTYEQYF.

V and J are TRBV5-6 and TRBJ1-5; TRBD1 aligns across 7 bases. This CDR3 has 14 residues. From germline, CDR1 is SGHDT and CDR2 YYEEEE. The J segment lost 2 bases and the V segment lost 3 bases, leaving 2 bases of the junction unmatched. CDR3 DNA: TGTGCCAGCAGCTACAGGGGTCGCAATCAGCCCCAGCATTTT. This translates into CASSYRGRNQPQHF. The full variable domain, rest sourced from reference TRBV5-6 and TRBJ1-5, is DAGVTQSPTHLIKTRGQQVTLRCSPKSGHDTVSWYQQALGQGPQFIFQYYEEEERQRGNFPDRFSGHQFPNYSSELNVNALLLGDSALYLCASSYRGRNQPQHFGDGTRLSIL.

V and J are TRBV11-2 and TRBJ2-7, with D possibly being TRBD2 (6 bases). CDR3 size: 11 residues. Trimming left V 4 bases short and J 6 bases short, with 7 bases between. The V gene's germline CDR1 is SGHAT and CDR2 FQNNGV. For the CDR3, the DNA is TGTGCCAGCAGCTCGGGACTCGAGCAGTACTTC. This codes for CASSSGLEQYF.

This chain connects TRBV4-3 to TRBJ2-2, with TRBD2 matching 12 bases. The CDR3 covers 18 residues. V was clipped by 1 base and J by 0 bases; unmatched bases: 3. In germline, CDR1 is LGHNA, CDR2 YSLEER. CDR3 in DNA: TGCGCCAGCAGCCAAGGACTAGCGGGAGAATCGAACACCGGGGAGCTGTTTTTT. Translated, it gives CASSQGLAGESNTGELFF.